This TCR beta chain was identified in a study of post-analysis software for immune sequencing data. Study summary: Several disease courses (relapsing-remitting, secondary progressive and progressive-relapsing) of multiple sclerosis were included.

Study-wide results and limits: Patients showed TRBV5-6, TRBV5-1 and TRBV20-1 among 4 or 5 TRBV segments more frequent than in controls. The authors found that F measure strongly co-clustered same-batch samples.

Unique-molecular-identifier-tagged TCR beta cDNA libraries were used. TCRdb recomputed calls from the PCR reads with MiXCR, one row per CDR3 protein. The profile shows hundreds of thousands of distinct CDR3 sequences, 30% of them singletons. With regard to this clonotype: Its antigen remains unidentified.

J gave up 3 bases and V 2 bases, and 15 bases lay outside the gene matches. CDR1 is DFQATT, CDR2 SNEGSKA, per germline (reference sequence). The CDR3 sequence is 18 residues long. The TCR sequence derives from a girl aged 10 to 17 with multiple sclerosis. Sequencing was performed on blood. This rearrangement joins TRBV20-1 to TRBJ2-2; 7 bases agree with TRBD2. This CDR3 reads CSARSGRLAEVHTGELFF. The CDR3 DNA reads TGCAGTGCTAGATCGGGGCGGCTAGCGGAAGTCCACACCGGGGAGCTGTTTTTT.